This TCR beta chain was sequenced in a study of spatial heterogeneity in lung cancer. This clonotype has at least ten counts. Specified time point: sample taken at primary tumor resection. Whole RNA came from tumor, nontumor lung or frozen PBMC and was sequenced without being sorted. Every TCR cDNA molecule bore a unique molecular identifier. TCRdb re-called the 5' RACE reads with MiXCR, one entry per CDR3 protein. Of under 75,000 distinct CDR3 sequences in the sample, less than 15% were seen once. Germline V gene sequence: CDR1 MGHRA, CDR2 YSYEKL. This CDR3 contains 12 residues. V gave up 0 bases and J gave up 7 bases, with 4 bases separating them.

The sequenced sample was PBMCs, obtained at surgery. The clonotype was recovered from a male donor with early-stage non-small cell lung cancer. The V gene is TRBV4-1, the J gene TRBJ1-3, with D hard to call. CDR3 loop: CASSQEINTIYF. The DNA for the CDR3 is TGCGCCAGCAGCCAAGAAATCAACACCATATATTTT.